This T cell receptor (beta chain) was documented in a study of T cells in Graves' hyperthyroidism and ophthalmopathy. This clonotype appeared many times. The investigators amplified TCR beta CDR3 regions from RNA transcripts. With the HTBI primer set, the TCR CDR3 went through a first round of RT-PCR. TCRdb used MiXCR to reprocess the multiplex PCR reads, holding one entry per CDR3 protein. The data contain approximately 430,000 distinct CDR3 sequences, roughly 14% of them singletons. Patients were excluded because of uncontrolled infection, other autoimmune disease, pregnancy or lactation. Germline assignment: CDR1 MNHNS and CDR2 SASEGT. Trimming pared 5 bases from V and 10 bases from J, leaving 18 bases between. The CDR3 runs to 15 residues.

This sequence originates from a man aged 18 to 29 with Graves' ophthalmopathy. The rearrangement joins TRBV6-1 to TRBJ1-6; TRBD1 is a possible D gene (6 bases). Sample: blood. Here the CDR3 DNA reads TGTGCCAGCAGTCTCCGGGAGGCGGGGGCATCACCCCTCCACTTT. This sequence encodes CASSLREAGASPLHF.